The 27 T cell receptor beta chains listed next were all sequenced from one sample in a study of T cells in Graves' hyperthyroidism and ophthalmopathy. The investigators amplified TCR beta CDR3 regions from RNA transcripts. HTBI primers drove first-round RT-PCR of the TCR CDR3. TCRdb re-called the multiplex PCR reads with MiXCR, one entry per CDR3 protein. In the table there are 350,000 to 500,000 distinct CDR3 sequences, about an eighth of which are singletons. Sequenced sample: blood. The receptors were sampled from a woman under 30 with Graves' hyperthyroidism.

This clonotype was observed a few times. The V gene is TRBV19, the J gene TRBJ1-2; 9 bases are shared with TRBD1. The CDR3 runs 16 residues. J gave up 8 bases and V 7 bases, and 17 bases lay outside the gene matches. Germline CDR1 and CDR2: LNHDA and SQIVND (reference sequence). CDR3 nucleotides: TGTGCCAGTACCTTTTTTGCCTCGGACAGGGGATCCGGCTACACCTTC. Translation: CASTFFASDRGSGYTF.

This clonotype showed up just a few times. The chain uses TRBV5-1 and TRBJ2-7, with TRBD2 matching 15 bases. The CDR3 loop spans 18 amino acids. V gave up 4 bases and J gave up 0 bases; unmatched junction bases: 8. Germline V gene sequence: CDR1 SGHRS, CDR2 YFSETQ. CDR3 DNA sequence: TGCGCCAGCAGCACCAAGGGACTAGCGGGAGGACTCTCCTACGAGCAGTACTTC. This encodes CASSTKGLAGGLSYEQYF.

The CDR3 region is CASSLEGPATNEKLFF. CDR3 nucleotide sequence: TGTGCCAGCAGCTTAGAGGGACCAGCAACTAATGAAAAACTGTTTTTT. The J gene is TRBJ1-4, the V gene TRBV5-6; perhaps TRBD1 as D (5 bases). Per germline, CDR1 SGHDT and CDR2 YYEEEE. V lost 2 bases and J 0 bases, leaving 11 bases between the germline ends. The CDR3 sequence is 16 residues long. Combining the CDR3 with reference TRBV5-6 and TRBJ1-4 gives the whole variable domain DAGVTQSPTHLIKTRGQQVTLRCSPKSGHDTVSWYQQALGQGPQFIFQYYEEEERQRGNFPDRFSGHQFPNYSSELNVNALLLGDSALYLCASSLEGPATNEKLFFGSGTQLSVL.

This clonotype was picked up a small number of times. V usage is TRBV3-1 and J usage is TRBJ1-1; D might be TRBD1 (5 bases). The germline gives CDR1 LGHDT, CDR2 YNNKEL (reference sequence). V lost 9 bases to trimming and J lost 4 bases, with 15 bases between them. This CDR3 has 13 amino acids. This CDR3 reads CASGSGGSTEAFF. In nucleotides, the CDR3 is TGTGCCAGTGGGTCCGGGGGAAGCACTGAAGCTTTCTTT.

This clonotype has more than one count but fewer than ten. The rearrangement uses TRBV4-1 and TRBJ2-7; perhaps TRBD2 as D (5 bases). Germline CDR1 and CDR2: MGHRA and YSYEKL. The V and J ends lost 4 bases and 7 bases respectively, with 14 bases between them. The CDR3 has 13 amino acids. CDR3 sequence reads: CASSPSPGNEQYF. The DNA for the CDR3 is TGCGCCAGCAGCCCCTCGCCGGGGAATGAGCAGTACTTC.

CDR3: CSAGQGYNEQFF. CDR3 DNA sequence: TGCAGTGCCGGACAGGGCTACAATGAGCAGTTCTTC. The chain combines TRBV20-1 with TRBJ2-1, with 8 positions matching TRBD1. The CDR3 consists of 12 residues. V trimming: 6 bases; J trimming: 3 bases; junction bases outside the gene matches: 1. CDR1 is DFQATT and CDR2 is SNEGSKA in the germline V gene (reference sequence).

There are many counts of this clonotype. The chain is built from TRBV28 and TRBJ2-5, with 8 bases that match TRBD1. The germline V gene has CDR1 MDHEN and CDR2 SYDVKM. The CDR3 is made up of 15 amino acids. Trimming at V came to 4 bases and at J to 12 bases, leaving 16 bases not matched to a gene. The CDR3 DNA sequence: TGTGCCAGCAGTTACCGGGACAGGTGGCCCTCATCGGAGTACTTC. Translated, it gives CASSYRDRWPSSEYF.

This clonotype was seen many times. The chain employs TRBV28 and TRBJ2-1; TRBD2 matches at 7 bases. This CDR3 is built from 15 residues. The germline V gene has CDR1 MDHEN and CDR2 SYDVKM. V shed 3 bases, J shed 8 bases, and the junction held 10 bases outside the gene matches. In nucleotides, the CDR3 is TGTGCCAGCAGTTTCCCGGGCGGGAGATTGTATGAGCAGTTCTTC. It codes for CASSFPGGRLYEQFF.

Many counts were recorded for this clonotype. This rearrangement joins TRBV12-3 or TRBV12-4 to TRBJ2-2, with D unresolved. The CDR3 is 14 amino acids. Trimming left V 3 bases short and J 5 bases short, with 10 bases between. The CDR3 protein is CASSLGSRTGELFF. The CDR3 nucleotides are TGTGCCAGCAGTTTGGGGTCGAGGACCGGGGAGCTGTTTTTT.

This clonotype was picked up many times. The chain is built from TRBV5-5 and TRBJ1-2, with D possibly matching TRBD1 (6 bases). CDR1 is SGHKS, CDR2 YYEKEE, per germline (reference sequence). Trimming took 0 bases from V and 8 from J, leaving 11 bases between them. CDR3 length equals 13 residues. CDR3 in amino acids: CASSLGSGQGYTF. In DNA, the CDR3 is TGTGCCAGCAGCTTGGGGTCGGGACAAGGCTACACCTTC.

This clonotype was seen ten or more times. This sequence joins TRBV12-3 or TRBV12-4 and TRBJ2-7, with a possible D match to TRBD2 (7 bases). The CDR3 spans 14 residues. V was pared by 8 bases and J by 6 bases, with 20 bases between. The CDR3 sequence: CASAGGAGEGEQYF. As DNA, the CDR3 is TGTGCCAGCGCTGGGGGGGCGGGAGAGGGCGAGCAGTACTTC.

This clonotype was counted at least ten times. The chain recombines TRBV7-3 with TRBJ2-1; D might be TRBD2 (5 bases). Germline V gives CDR1 SGHTA, CDR2 FQGTGA. This CDR3 is built from 13 residues. V lost 0 bases to trimming and J lost 5 bases, with 5 bases between them. Here the CDR3 DNA reads TGTGCCAGCAGCTTAACCGGGGACAATGAGCAGTTCTTC. Its translation is CASSLTGDNEQFF.

On this clonotype itself: Relative to the germline gene, one junction end is altered; a read error may explain this. The CDR3 DNA sequence: TGTGCCGGCAGCTCCCCCGTGGCGGGAGGGACGGCAGATACGCAGTATTTT. It translates to CAGSSPVAGGTADTQYF. The chain recombines TRBV7-9 with TRBJ2-3; 9 bases match TRBD2. The CDR3 is 17 amino acids. The V gene's germline CDR1 is SEHNR and CDR2 FQNEAQ (reference sequence). The full variable domain, completed using reference TRBV7-9 and TRBJ2-3, is DTGVSQNPRHKITKRGQNVTFRCDPISEHNRLYWYRQTLGQGPEFLTYFQNEAQLEKSRLLSDRFSAERPKGSFSTLEIQRTEQGDSAMYLCAGSSPVAGGTADTQYFGPGTRLTVL.

This clonotype showed up many times. The chain is built from TRBV9 and TRBJ2-1; 14 bases map to TRBD2. The CDR3 is 19 amino acids. J lost 3 bases, V lost 1 base, and 9 bases had no gene match. CDR1 is SGDLS, CDR2 YYNGEE, per germline. The CDR3, as DNA: TGTGCCAGCAGCGTAATCCCGGGACTAGCGGGAGCCTTCTACAATGAGCAGTTCTTC. Encoded protein: CASSVIPGLAGAFYNEQFF.

This clonotype was picked up a small number of times. The chain combines TRBV28 with TRBJ2-3, with D possibly TRBD1 on 5 matching bases. This CDR3 region has 14 residues. Looked up from germline, CDR1 is MDHEN and CDR2 is SYDVKM. Trimming removed 4 bases from V and 2 bases from J, with 10 bases in between. The chain's CDR3 is CASSSGHPTDTQYF. CDR3 nucleotides: TGTGCCAGCAGTTCCGGACACCCCACAGATACGCAGTATTTT.

This clonotype occurred many times. The J gene is TRBJ1-4, the V gene TRBV7-9, with TRBD1 matching 7 bases. After removal of 5 bases from V and 5 bases from J, the junction contained 11 bases not matched to a gene. Germline V lookup: CDR1 SEHNR, CDR2 FQNEAQ (reference sequence). The CDR3 length is 16 residues. The CDR3 reads CASSHQTGAQNEKLFF. CDR3 sequence (DNA): TGTGCCAGCAGCCACCAAACAGGGGCCCAAAATGAAAAACTGTTTTTT.

At least ten counts were recorded for this clonotype. The CDR3 reads CAWSRAGGPSGIQYF. As DNA, the CDR3 is TGTGCCTGGAGTCGGGCAGGAGGTCCTTCGGGCATTCAGTACTTC. The J gene is TRBJ2-4, the V gene TRBV30; tentative D call: TRBD2 (5 bases). With 2 bases removed from V and 9 bases from J, the gap between germline ends came to 20 bases. The CDR3 runs to 15 residues. The germline V gene encodes CDR1 GTSNPN and CDR2 SVGIG (reference sequence).

This clonotype was counted a few times. J is TRBJ2-2 and V is TRBV11-2; TRBD2 is a possible D gene (6 bases). Per germline, CDR1 SGHAT and CDR2 FQNNGV. V lost 5 bases to trimming and J lost 5 bases, with 12 bases between them. The CDR3 has 14 residues. CDR3 sequence reads: CASSHLRGTGELFF. CDR3 sequence (DNA): TGTGCCAGCAGCCATCTCCGGGGGACCGGGGAGCTGTTTTTT.

This clonotype was observed many times. V usage is TRBV20-1 and J usage is TRBJ2-1; a weak D match, TRBD1 (6 bases). V gave up 1 base and J gave up 6 bases, with 13 bases separating them. Germline CDR1 reads DFQATT; CDR2 reads SNEGSKA (reference sequence). This CDR3 is built from 14 residues. The CDR3 is CSARGQVELNEQFF. The CDR3, as DNA: TGCAGTGCTAGAGGACAGGTGGAACTCAATGAGCAGTTCTTC.

The CDR3 DNA reads as TGTGCCAGTAGTATCGGGGGCCTTGACACAGATACGCAGTATTTT. This gives the protein CASSIGGLDTDTQYF. The chain employs TRBV19 and TRBJ2-3; TRBD1 or TRBD2 may be the D gene (6 bases each). The CDR3 loop spans 15 amino acids. Germline V gene lookup returns CDR1 LNHDA and CDR2 SQIVND (reference sequence). V was pared by 3 bases and J by 2 bases, with 12 bases between.

This clonotype was detected ten times or more. The chain has TRBV5-6 and TRBJ1-2; D is unclear. V gave up 4 bases and J gave up 4 bases, with 8 bases separating them. From germline, CDR1 is SGHDT and CDR2 YYEEEE. The CDR3 has 12 residues. CDR3 sequence reads: CASSQSGYGYTF. The CDR3 DNA follows: TGTGCCAGCAGCCAAAGCGGCTATGGCTACACCTTC. Drawing the rest from reference TRBV5-6 and TRBJ1-2, the complete variable domain is DAGVTQSPTHLIKTRGQQVTLRCSPKSGHDTVSWYQQALGQGPQFIFQYYEEEERQRGNFPDRFSGHQFPNYSSELNVNALLLGDSALYLCASSQSGYGYTFGSGTRLTVV.

The table lists this clonotype with many counts. The J gene is TRBJ1-4, the V gene TRBV7-6; the D is unclear. The CDR3 length is 15 residues. V lost 5 bases to trimming and J lost 0 bases, with 10 bases between them. From germline, CDR1 is SGHVS and CDR2 FNYEAQ. The CDR3 DNA reads as TGTGCCAGCAGCCGCAGAGCCACAACTAATGAAAAACTGTTTTTT. Translated: CASSRRATTNEKLFF. The whole variable domain, filled in from reference TRBV7-6 and TRBJ1-4, reads GAGVSQSPRYKVTKRGQDVALRCDPISGHVSLYWYRQALGQGPEFLTYFNYEAQQDKSGLPNDRFSAERPEGSISTLTIQRTEQRDSAMYRCASSRRATTNEKLFFGSGTQLSVL.

The chain links TRBV25-1 to TRBJ1-1; the D is unclear. Germline lookup yields CDR1 MGHDK and CDR2 SYGVNS. V gave up 6 bases and J gave up 4 bases, with 9 bases separating them. This CDR3 has 12 amino acids. CDR3 region: CASRSVGTEAFF. The CDR3 region has the DNA TGTGCCAGCAGATCCGTGGGCACTGAAGCTTTCTTT.

CDR3 nucleotide sequence: TGTGCCAGCAGTTTAGACACAGGGGTCTGGGGCAATCAGCCCCAGCATTTT. Its translation: CASSLDTGVWGNQPQHF. This chain uses TRBV12-3 or TRBV12-4 with TRBJ1-5; 7 nucleotides agree with TRBD1. CDR3 size: 17 residues. V was pared by 1 base and J by 2 bases, with 8 bases of the junction left unmatched.

This CDR3 reads CSVESWTGNTDTQYF. CDR3 DNA: TGCAGCGTTGAATCATGGACAGGCAACACAGATACGCAGTATTTT. The chain is built from TRBV29-1 and TRBJ2-3, with 7 positions matching TRBD1. The CDR3 spans 15 residues. Germline CDR1 is SQVTM and CDR2 is ANQGSEA. Germline trimming cut 2 bases from V and 2 bases from J; bases unmatched to any gene: 7.

This chain uses TRBV6-1 with TRBJ2-7; 11 bases align to TRBD1. Germline V gene lookup returns CDR1 MNHNS and CDR2 SASEGT. The CDR3 has 15 amino acids. The V gene end was trimmed by 6 bases and the J gene end by 7 bases; junction bases not matched to a gene: 11. The CDR3 spells CASRKGQGASGEQYF. The CDR3 DNA follows: TGTGCCAGCAGGAAAGGACAGGGGGCTTCGGGGGAGCAGTACTTC.

Of note for this clonotype: Since a much larger clone is just one base distant, this may be a read error. The chain uses TRBV7-8 and TRBJ1-1; TRBD1 matches at 7 bases. Germline assignment: CDR1 SGHVS and CDR2 FQNEAQ. The CDR3 is 12 residues long. As DNA, the CDR3 is TGTGCCTGGACCACCGGCCAGGGGGTAGCTTCCTTT. It codes for CAWTTGQGVASF.